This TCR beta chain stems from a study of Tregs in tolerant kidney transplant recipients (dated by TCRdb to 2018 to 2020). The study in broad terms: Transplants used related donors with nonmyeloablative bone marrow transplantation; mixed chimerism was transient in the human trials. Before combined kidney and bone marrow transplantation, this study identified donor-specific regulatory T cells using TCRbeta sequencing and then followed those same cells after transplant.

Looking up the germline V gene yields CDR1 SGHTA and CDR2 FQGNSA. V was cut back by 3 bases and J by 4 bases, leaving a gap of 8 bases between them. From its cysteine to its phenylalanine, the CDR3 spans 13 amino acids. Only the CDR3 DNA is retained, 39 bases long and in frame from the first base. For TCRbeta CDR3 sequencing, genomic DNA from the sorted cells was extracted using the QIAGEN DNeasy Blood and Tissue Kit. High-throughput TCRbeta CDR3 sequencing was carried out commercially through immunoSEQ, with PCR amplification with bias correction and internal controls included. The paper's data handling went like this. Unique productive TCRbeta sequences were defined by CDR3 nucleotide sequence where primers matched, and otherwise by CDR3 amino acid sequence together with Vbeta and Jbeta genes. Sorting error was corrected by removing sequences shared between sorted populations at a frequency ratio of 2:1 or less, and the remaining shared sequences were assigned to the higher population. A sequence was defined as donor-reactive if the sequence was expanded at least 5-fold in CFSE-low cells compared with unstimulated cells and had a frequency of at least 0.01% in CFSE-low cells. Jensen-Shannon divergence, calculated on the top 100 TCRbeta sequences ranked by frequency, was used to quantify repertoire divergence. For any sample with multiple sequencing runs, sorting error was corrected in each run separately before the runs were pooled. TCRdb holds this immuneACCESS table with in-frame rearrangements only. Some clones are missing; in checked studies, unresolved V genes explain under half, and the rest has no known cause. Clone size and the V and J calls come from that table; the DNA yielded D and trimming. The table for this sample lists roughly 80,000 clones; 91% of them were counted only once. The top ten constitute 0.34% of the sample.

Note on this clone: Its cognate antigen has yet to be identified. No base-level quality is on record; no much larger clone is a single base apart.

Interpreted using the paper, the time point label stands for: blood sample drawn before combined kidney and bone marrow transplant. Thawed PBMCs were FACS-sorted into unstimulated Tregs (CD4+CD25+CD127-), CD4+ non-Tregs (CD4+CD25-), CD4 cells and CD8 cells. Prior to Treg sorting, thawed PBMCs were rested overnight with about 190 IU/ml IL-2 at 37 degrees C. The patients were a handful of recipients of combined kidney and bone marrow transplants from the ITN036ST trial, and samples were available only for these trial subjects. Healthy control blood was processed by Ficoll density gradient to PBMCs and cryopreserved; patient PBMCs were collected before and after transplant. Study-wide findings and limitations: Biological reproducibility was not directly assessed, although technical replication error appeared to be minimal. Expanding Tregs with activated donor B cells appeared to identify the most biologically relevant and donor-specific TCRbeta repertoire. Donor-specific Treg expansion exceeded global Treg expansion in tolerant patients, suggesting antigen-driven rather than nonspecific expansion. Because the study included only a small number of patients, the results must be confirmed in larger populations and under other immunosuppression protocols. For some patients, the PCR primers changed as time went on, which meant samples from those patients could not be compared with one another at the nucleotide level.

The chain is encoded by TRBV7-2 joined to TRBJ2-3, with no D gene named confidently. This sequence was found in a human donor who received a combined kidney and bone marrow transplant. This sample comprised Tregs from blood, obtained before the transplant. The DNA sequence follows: TGTGCCAGCAGCTTTAAGGTCTCAGATACGCAGTATTTT. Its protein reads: CASSFKVSDTQYF.